This entry lists 5 T cell receptor beta chains sequenced from one sample in a study of cytomegalovirus exposure and HLA in healthy donors. Amplification used 60 Vbeta primers and 13 Jbeta primers. The repertoire was sequenced with immunoSEQ multiplex PCR; TCRdb's copy has only in-frame clones and lacks some. The table shows 140,000 or so clones, with around two thirds occurring only once. Sequenced sample: PBMCs. The source of these receptors is a male donor in good health and CMV-seronegative.

Points on this clone: One end of the junction does not line up with germline, which may come from a read error. This chain links TRBV6-5 with TRBJ2-1, with 9 bases matching TRBD1. The CDR3 is made up of 15 amino acids. Germline V gene lookup returns CDR1 MNHEY and CDR2 SVGAGI. The CDR3 sequence is CPSSSGTGSYNEQFF. For the CDR3, the DNA is TGTCCCAGCAGTTCAGGGACAGGGTCTTACAATGAGCAGTTCTTC.

This rearrangement joins TRBV28 to TRBJ1-2; 8 bases map to TRBD1. The junction had 5 bases not matched to a gene; V was cut back by 5 bases and J by 6 bases. The CDR3 length is 13 residues. Per the germline V gene, CDR1 is MDHEN and CDR2 is SYDVKM. The CDR3 loop is CASSPGQGDGYTF. The CDR3 nucleotides are TGTGCCAGCAGTCCCGGACAGGGTGATGGCTACACCTTC.

The V gene is TRBV18, the J gene TRBJ1-6, with D perhaps TRBD1 (6 bases). Trimming removed 5 bases from V and 10 bases from J, with 15 bases in between. Germline V gene lookup returns CDR1 KGHSH and CDR2 LQKENI. The CDR3 loop spans 14 amino acids. The CDR3 is CASSAGGQSSPLHF. CDR3 coding DNA: TGTGCCAGCTCAGCGGGGGGGCAGAGCTCACCCCTCCACTTT.

The rearrangement joins TRBV5-4 to TRBJ2-7; D is unresolved. Per germline, CDR1 SGHNT and CDR2 YYREEE (reference sequence). The CDR3 has 12 residues. Between the trimmed V and J ends, which lost 4 bases and 5 bases, there was a span of 10 bases. The CDR3 spells CASSLLSHEQYF. Written as DNA, the CDR3 is TGTGCCAGCAGCCTACTTAGCCACGAGCAGTACTTC.

A few counts support this clone. CDR3 DNA sequence: TGTGCCAGCTCACCACCGGGTGGGACAGGGTCCCTTCGTCCCTACGAGCAGTACTTC. This sequence encodes CASSPPGGTGSLRPYEQYF. The rearrangement joins TRBV18 to TRBJ2-7; 9 bases are a match to TRBD1. Trimming took 0 bases from V and 2 from J; bases not matched to a gene: 14. The CDR3 length is 19 residues. CDR1 is KGHSH and CDR2 is LQKENI in the germline V gene. The whole variable domain, remainder taken from reference TRBV18 and TRBJ2-7, is NAGVMQNPRHLVRRRGQEARLRCSPMKGHSHVYWYRQLPEEGLKFMVYLQKENIIDESGMPKERFSAEFPKEGPSILRIQQVVRGDSAAYFCASSPPGGTGSLRPYEQYFGPGTRLTVT.